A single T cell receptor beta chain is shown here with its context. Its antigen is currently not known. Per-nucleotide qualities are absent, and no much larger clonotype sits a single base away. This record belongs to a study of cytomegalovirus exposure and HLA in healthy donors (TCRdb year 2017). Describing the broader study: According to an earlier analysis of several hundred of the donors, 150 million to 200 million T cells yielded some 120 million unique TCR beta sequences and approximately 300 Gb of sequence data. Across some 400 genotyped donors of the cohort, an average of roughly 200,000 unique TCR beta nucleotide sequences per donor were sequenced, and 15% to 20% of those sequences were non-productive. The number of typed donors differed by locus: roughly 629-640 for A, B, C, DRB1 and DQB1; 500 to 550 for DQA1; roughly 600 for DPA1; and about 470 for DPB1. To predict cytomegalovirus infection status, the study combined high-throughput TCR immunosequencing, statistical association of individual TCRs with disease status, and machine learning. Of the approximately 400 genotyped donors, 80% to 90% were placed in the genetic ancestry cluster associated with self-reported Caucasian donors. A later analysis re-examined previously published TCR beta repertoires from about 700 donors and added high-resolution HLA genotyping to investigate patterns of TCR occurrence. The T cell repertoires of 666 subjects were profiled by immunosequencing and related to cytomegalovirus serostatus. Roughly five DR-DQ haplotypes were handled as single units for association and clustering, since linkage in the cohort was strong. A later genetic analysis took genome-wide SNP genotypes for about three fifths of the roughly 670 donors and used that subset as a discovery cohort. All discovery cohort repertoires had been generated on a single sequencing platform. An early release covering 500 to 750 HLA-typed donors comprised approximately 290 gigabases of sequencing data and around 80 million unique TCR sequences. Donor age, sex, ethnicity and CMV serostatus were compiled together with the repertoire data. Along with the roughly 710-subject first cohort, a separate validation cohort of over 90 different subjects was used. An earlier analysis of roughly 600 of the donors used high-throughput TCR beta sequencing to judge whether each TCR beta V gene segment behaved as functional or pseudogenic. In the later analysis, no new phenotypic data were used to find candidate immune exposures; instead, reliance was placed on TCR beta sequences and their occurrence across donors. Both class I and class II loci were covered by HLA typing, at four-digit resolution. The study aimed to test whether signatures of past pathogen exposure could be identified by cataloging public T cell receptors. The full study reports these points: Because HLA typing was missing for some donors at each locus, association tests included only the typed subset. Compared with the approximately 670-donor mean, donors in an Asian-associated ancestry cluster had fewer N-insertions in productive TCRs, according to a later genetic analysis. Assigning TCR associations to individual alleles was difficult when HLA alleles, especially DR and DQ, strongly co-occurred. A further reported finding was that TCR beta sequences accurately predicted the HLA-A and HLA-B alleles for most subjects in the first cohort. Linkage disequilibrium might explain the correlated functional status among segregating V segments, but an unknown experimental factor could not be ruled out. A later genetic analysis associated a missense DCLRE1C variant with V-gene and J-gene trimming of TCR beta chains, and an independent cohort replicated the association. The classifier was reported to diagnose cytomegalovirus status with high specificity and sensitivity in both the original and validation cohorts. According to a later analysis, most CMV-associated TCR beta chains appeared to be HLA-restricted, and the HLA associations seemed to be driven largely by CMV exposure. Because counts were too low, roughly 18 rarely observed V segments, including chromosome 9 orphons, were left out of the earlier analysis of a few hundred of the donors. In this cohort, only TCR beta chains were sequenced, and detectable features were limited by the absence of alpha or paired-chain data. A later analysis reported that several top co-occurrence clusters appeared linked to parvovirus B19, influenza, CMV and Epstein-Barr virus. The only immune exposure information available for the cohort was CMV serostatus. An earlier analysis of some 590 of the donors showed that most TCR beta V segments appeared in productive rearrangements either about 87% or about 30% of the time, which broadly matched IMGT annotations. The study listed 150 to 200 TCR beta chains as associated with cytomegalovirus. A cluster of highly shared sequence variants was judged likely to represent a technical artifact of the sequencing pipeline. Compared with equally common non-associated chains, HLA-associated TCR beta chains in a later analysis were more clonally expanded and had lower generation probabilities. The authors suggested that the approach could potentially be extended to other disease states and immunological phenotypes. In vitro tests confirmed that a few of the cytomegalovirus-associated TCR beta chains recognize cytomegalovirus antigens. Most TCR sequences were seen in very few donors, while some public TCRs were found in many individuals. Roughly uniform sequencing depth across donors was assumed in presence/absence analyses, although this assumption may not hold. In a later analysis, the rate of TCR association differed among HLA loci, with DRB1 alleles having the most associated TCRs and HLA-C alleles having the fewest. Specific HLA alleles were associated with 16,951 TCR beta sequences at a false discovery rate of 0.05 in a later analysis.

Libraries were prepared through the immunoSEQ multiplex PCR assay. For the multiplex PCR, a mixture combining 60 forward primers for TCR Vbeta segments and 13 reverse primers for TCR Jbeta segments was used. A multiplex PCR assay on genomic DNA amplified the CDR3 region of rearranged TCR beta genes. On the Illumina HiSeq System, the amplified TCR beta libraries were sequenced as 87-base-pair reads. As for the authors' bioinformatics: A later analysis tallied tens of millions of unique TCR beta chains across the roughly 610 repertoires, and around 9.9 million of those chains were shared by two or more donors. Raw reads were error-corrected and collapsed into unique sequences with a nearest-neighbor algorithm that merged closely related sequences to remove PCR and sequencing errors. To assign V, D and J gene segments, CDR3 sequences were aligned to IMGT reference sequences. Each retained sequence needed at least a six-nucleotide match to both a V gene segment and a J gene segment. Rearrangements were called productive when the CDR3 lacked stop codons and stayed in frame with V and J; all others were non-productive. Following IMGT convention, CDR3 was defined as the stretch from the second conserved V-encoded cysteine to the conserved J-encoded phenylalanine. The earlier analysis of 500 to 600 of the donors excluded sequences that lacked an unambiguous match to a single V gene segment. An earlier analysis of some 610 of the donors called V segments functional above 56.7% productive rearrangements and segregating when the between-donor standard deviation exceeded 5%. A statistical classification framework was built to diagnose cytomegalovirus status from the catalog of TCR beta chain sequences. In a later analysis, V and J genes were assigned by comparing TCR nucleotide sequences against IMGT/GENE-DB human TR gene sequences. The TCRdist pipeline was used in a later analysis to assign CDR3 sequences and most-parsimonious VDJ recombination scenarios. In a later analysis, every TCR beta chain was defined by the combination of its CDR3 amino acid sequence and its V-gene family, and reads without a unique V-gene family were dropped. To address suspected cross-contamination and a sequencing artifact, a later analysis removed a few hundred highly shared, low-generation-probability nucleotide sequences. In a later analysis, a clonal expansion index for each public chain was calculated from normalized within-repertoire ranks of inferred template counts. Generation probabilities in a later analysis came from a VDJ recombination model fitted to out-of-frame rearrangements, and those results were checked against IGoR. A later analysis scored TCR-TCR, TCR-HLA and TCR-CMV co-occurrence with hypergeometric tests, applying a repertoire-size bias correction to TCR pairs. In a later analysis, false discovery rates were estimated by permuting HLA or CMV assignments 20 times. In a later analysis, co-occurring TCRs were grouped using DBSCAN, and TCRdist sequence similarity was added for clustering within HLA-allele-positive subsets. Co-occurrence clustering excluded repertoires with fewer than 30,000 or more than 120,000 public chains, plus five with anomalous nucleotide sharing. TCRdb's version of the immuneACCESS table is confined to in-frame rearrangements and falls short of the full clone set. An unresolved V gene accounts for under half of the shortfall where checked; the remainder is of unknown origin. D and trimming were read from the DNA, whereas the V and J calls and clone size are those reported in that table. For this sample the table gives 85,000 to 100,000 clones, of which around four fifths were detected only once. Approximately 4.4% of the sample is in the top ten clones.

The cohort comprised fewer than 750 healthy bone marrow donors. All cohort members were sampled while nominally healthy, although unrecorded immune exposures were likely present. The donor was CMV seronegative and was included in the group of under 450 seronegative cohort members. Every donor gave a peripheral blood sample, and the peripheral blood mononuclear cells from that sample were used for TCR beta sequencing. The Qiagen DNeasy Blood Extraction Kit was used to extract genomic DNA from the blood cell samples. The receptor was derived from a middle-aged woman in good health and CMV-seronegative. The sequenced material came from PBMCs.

The DNA is as follows: TGCGCCAGCAGCCAAAACAGGGGGCTCTACGAGCAGTACTTC. It translates to CASSQNRGLYEQYF. The chain was built from TRBV4-3 and TRBJ2-7; TRBD1 matches 9 bases in the middle. Spanning cysteine to phenylalanine, the CDR3 consists of 14 amino acids. The retained sequence is limited to the CDR3, 42 bases, with the frame set at the first base. The V end gives up 2 bases and the J end 3 bases, leaving 2 bases in the junction not matched to a gene. According to the germline V gene, CDR1 reads LGHNA and CDR2 reads YSLEER.